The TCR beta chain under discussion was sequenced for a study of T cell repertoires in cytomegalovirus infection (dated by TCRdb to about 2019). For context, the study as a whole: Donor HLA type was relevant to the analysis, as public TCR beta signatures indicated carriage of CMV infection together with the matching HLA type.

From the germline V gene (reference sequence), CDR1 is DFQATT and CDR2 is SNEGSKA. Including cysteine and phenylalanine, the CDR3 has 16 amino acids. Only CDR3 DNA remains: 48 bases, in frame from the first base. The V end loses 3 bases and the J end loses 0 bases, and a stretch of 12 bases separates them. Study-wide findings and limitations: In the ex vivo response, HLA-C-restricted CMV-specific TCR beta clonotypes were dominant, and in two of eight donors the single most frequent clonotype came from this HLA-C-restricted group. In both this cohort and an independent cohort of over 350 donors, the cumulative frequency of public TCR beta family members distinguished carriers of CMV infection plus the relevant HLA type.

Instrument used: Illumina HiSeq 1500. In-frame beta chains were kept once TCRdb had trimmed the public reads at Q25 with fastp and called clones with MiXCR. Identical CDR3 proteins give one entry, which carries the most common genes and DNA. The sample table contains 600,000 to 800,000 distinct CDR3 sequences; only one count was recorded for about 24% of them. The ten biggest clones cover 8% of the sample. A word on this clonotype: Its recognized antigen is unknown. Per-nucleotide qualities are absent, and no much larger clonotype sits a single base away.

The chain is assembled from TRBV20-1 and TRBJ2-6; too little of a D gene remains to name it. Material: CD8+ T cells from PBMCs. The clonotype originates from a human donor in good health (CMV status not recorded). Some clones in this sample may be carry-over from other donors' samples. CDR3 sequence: CSASGRTYSGANVLTF. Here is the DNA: TGCAGTGCTAGTGGCAGGACGTACTCTGGGGCCAACGTCCTGACTTTC.